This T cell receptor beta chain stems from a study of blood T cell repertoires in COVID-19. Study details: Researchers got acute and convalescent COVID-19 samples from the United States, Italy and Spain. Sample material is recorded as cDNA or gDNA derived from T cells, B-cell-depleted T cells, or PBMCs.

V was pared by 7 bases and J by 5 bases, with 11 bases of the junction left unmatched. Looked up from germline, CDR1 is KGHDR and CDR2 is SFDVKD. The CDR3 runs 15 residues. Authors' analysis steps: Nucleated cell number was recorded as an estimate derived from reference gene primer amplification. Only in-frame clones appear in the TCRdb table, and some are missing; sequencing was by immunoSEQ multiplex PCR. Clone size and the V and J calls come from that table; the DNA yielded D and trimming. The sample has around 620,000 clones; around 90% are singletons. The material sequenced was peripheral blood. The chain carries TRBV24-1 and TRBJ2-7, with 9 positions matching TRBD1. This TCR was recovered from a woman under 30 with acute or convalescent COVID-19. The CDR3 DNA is TGTGCCACCAGACGACCCGGGACAGGGTACCACGAGCAGTACTTC. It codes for CATRRPGTGYHEQYF.